One and the same sample provided the 14 T cell receptor beta chains below, sequenced in a study of T cell repertoires in cytomegalovirus infection. TCRdb recomputed calls from the reads with MiXCR, one row per CDR3 protein. This table holds tens of thousands of distinct CDR3 sequences, 4% found once. Sequencing used PBMCs. The receptor set was obtained from a human donor in good health (CMV status not recorded). Some clones in this sample may be carry-over from other donors' samples.

This clonotype was seen more than once but under ten times. This sequence joins TRBV7-2 and TRBJ2-3, with D perhaps TRBD2 (6 bases). V lost 3 bases and J lost 2, with 12 bases in between. The CDR3 is 15 amino acids. Germline V CDR1 and CDR2: SGHTA, FQGNSA. CDR3 nucleotide sequence: TGTGCCAGCAGCTTCGGCGGAGGGAACACAGATACGCAGTATTTT. This sequence encodes CASSFGGGNTDTQYF.

This clonotype was counted a few times. The chain uses TRBV5-6 and TRBJ2-5, with D perhaps TRBD2 (6 bases). CDR1 SGHDT and CDR2 YYEEEE come from the germline V gene. V lost 1 base and J lost 5, with 18 bases in between. The CDR3 is 16 residues long. This chain's CDR3 is CASSLRSSGGRETQYF. CDR3 DNA: TGTGCCAGCAGCTTGAGGAGTAGCGGTGGACGGGAGACCCAGTACTTC.

This clonotype was counted at least ten times. V usage is TRBV7-2 and J usage is TRBJ1-1; tentatively, D is TRBD1 (5 bases). The germline CDR1 and CDR2 sequences are SGHTA and FQGNSA. The V and J ends lost 1 base and 4 bases respectively, with 10 bases between them. This CDR3 has 14 residues. CDR3 bases: TGTGCCAGCAGCTTAGATCCGGGGGGCACTGAAGCTTTCTTT. It yields the protein CASSLDPGGTEAFF.

This clonotype was detected ten times or more. The CDR3 region has the DNA TGTGCCAGCAGCTTAGATGCACTCTTGAACACTGAAGCTTTCTTT. It translates to CASSLDALLNTEAFF. This chain joins TRBV7-3 and TRBJ1-1; D uncertain. The CDR3 sequence is 15 residues long. Trimming left V 2 bases short and J 0 bases short, with 10 bases between. In germline, CDR1 is SGHTA, CDR2 FQGTGA.

The table lists this clonotype with many counts. The chain joins TRBV6-5 to TRBJ2-1, with 10 positions matching TRBD1. J was trimmed by 5 bases and V by 9 bases; bases with no gene match: 25. The CDR3 has 20 amino acids. Germline assignment: CDR1 MNHEY and CDR2 SVGAGI. DNA of the CDR3: TGTGCCAGGATCCGGGACAGGGGCGCTTCCCAACCTTTCACAAACAATGAGCAGTTCTTC. Translating gives CARIRDRGASQPFTNNEQFF.

This clonotype has a count of ten or more. The J gene is TRBJ2-4, the V gene TRBV12-3 or TRBV12-4; TRBD2 agrees at 7 bases. V was pared by 2 bases and J by 8 bases, with 9 bases of the junction left unmatched. The CDR3 has 15 amino acids. The DNA for the CDR3 is TGTGCCAGCAGTTTAAGAGCGTTGGGAGGGGACATTCAGTACTTC. Protein product: CASSLRALGGDIQYF.

The J gene is TRBJ1-5, the V gene TRBV20-1; 7 positions match TRBD1. The trim removed 0 bases at V and 6 bases at J, leaving 8 bases unmatched. The CDR3 has 15 amino acids. The germline gives CDR1 DFQATT, CDR2 SNEGSKA (reference sequence). Written as DNA, the CDR3 is TGCAGTGCTAGAGATAGGGGGCGGGGTTCTCAGCCCCAGCATTTT. Amino acid sequence: CSARDRGRGSQPQHF.

This clonotype was seen at least ten times. The V call is TRBV7-2, the J call TRBJ2-1, with 13 bases that match TRBD2. The CDR3 extends over 16 amino acids. J lost 9 bases, V lost 1 base, and 6 bases had no gene match. CDR1 and CDR2 from the germline V gene are SGHTA and FQGNSA. The DNA for the CDR3 is TGTGCCAGCAGCTTAGTGTGGACTAGCGGGAGTGTTGAGCAGTTCTTC. This sequence encodes CASSLVWTSGSVEQFF.

This clonotype was seen at least ten times. This chain links TRBV7-4 with TRBJ1-3; D is undetermined. The CDR3 is 16 amino acids. V was pared by 5 bases and J by 0 bases, with 14 bases between. Germline V lookup: CDR1 SGHVT, CDR2 SQSDAQ. DNA of the CDR3: TGTGCCAGCAGCCCAGTGCCCGGAGACTCTGGAAACACCATATATTTT. Translated, it gives CASSPVPGDSGNTIYF.

This clonotype was picked up many times. This rearrangement joins TRBV6-2 or TRBV6-3 to TRBJ2-5, with D unresolved. The CDR3 has 13 amino acids. V gave up 6 bases and J gave up 4 bases, with 12 bases separating them. Germline CDR1 MNHEY, CDR2 SVGEGT. The CDR3 loop is CASSAHRTETQYF. CDR3 sequence (DNA): TGTGCCAGCAGCGCGCATCGTACAGAGACCCAGTACTTC.

This clonotype was picked up many times. The gene calls are TRBV7-9 and TRBJ2-5, with 8 bases that match TRBD1. Germline values: CDR1 SEHNR, CDR2 FQNEAQ (reference sequence). The length of the CDR3 is 16 residues. Trimming removed 0 bases from V and 4 bases from J; junction bases left unmatched: 7. The CDR3 region has the DNA TGTGCCAGCAGCTTAGCGGTGGCCAGGGGGCGAGAGACCCAGTACTTC. Amino acid sequence: CASSLAVARGRETQYF.

In its sample, this clonotype was seen many times. The CDR3 here is CASSFTGDNTEAFF. In DNA, the CDR3 is TGTGCCAGCAGTTTTACAGGGGATAACACTGAAGCTTTCTTT. This chain connects TRBV12-3 or TRBV12-4 to TRBJ1-1; 7 bases match TRBD1. J lost 2 bases, V lost 3 bases, and 3 bases had no gene match. CDR3 size: 14 residues.

This clonotype has ten or more counts. V is TRBV28 and J is TRBJ1-1; no reliable D call. The CDR3 spans 14 residues. Germline lookup yields CDR1 MDHEN and CDR2 SYDVKM. Trimming shortened V by 4 bases and J by 1 base, and 10 bases separated the two germline ends. CDR3 in DNA: TGTGCCAGCAGTTCTGGGTTTGGGAACACTGAAGCTTTCTTT. As protein: CASSSGFGNTEAFF.

In this sample, this clonotype turned up many times. The genes are TRBV7-2 and TRBJ2-1, with D unclear. Germline values: CDR1 SGHTA, CDR2 FQGNSA. With 7 bases removed from V and 2 bases from J, the gap between germline ends came to 12 bases. There are 14 residues in the CDR3. In nucleotides, the CDR3 is TGTGCCAGCACCTTGAACCCCGCCTACAATGAGCAGTTCTTC. It specifies CASTLNPAYNEQFF.